This TCR beta chain was captured by sequencing in a study of T cells in Graves' hyperthyroidism and ophthalmopathy (dated by TCRdb to the late 2010s). Background on the whole study: Peripheral blood samples were taken at initial diagnosis, before any treatment was given. TCR V-J signatures able to tell the groups apart were searched for in a discovery cohort of around 95 patients, of whom more than 40 had Graves' ophthalmopathy and some 60 had stable Graves' hyperthyroidism. Prospective prediction of ophthalmopathy was tested in an independent validation cohort of fewer than 20 hyperthyroidism patients and 17 patients who later progressed to ophthalmopathy. The approximately 97 discovery patients were randomly divided into training and test sets at a 7:3 ratio. In addition, the study compared T-cell repertoires in thyroid tissue and in blood from roughly six Graves' hyperthyroidism patients. Once sampling was done, hyperthyroidism patients were given methimazole at a starting dose of 30 mg daily, whereas ophthalmopathy patients were given high-dose intravenous methylprednisolone. According to the paper, TCR Vbeta CDR3 sequencing was carried out on 135 peripheral blood samples, which came from 40 to 45 ophthalmopathy, some 73 hyperthyroidism and about 17 progressor patients. On the study overall, not on this receptor specifically: Ophthalmopathy was separated from stable hyperthyroidism by a 13 V-J signature model, with approximately 89% sensitivity and just over 81% specificity obtained in cross-validation and 80%/75% obtained in testing. Sample size was not statistically predetermined, and investigators were not blinded to group allocation. During validation, the model predicted progression to ophthalmopathy a median of roughly 7.1 months ahead of onset, with almost 71% sensitivity and about 72% specificity. Most expanded thyroid clonotypes (frequency above 0.001) were also detected in blood, a finding suggesting that blood repertoires may reflect thyroid immune responses.

Counted from cysteine to phenylalanine, this CDR3 has 13 amino acids. Only the CDR3 region is kept as DNA, spanning 39 bases read in frame from base 1. The trim is 0 bases for V and 6 bases for J, with a gap of 7 bases between the germline ends. The CDR1 and CDR2 encoded by the germline V gene are SGHRS and YFSETQ. This clonotype appeared many times. The antigen it recognizes is unknown. Per-base qualities were not stored, and no clone one base away is much larger. The TCR beta CDR3 regions were amplified from RNA transcripts. The first round of RT-PCR for the TCR CDR3 was performed with the HTBI primer set and the Qiagen OneStep RT-PCR kit. Libraries were constructed in a second round of multiplex PCR, after which size selection and purification were carried out. The libraries were sequenced on an Illumina HiSeq2000 using paired-end 100 bp reads. From the authors' description of their analysis: SOAPnuke was used to process the raw data, with reads discarded if the reads contained adapters or uncalled bases, had a mean Phred below 15, or lacked an exact constant-primer or identifier match. COPE v1.2.5 was used to merge the high-quality paired reads, and each unique nucleotide sequence was defined as a clonotype. MiTCR v1.1 was used to align clonotypes to the IMGT TRBV, TRBD and TRBJ reference segments. Analysis was restricted to V-J combinations with a frequency above 0.0001, which covered just over 98% of repertoires. A TCS score was defined as the ratio of F50 (clonal expansion) to E x V (chaos), with BLOSUM62-based TCRdist applied between CDR3 peptides within each V-J. Welch's t-statistics and random forest reduced some 510 V-J features to 13, which were used in a naive Bayes classifier (R e1071). In TCRdb, the public reads were trimmed at Q25 with fastp and aligned with MiXCR, with productive beta chains retained. Rows matching on CDR3 protein sequence are summarized as one entry with the most common DNA and genes. The V and J calls reflect TCRdb's pipeline rather than the authors' work. Across this sample there are about half a million distinct CDR3 sequences, with just under 20% seen only once. The leading ten clones occupy roughly 47% of the sample.

Moderately to severely active disease, a Clinical Activity Score of at least 3, a NOSPECS grade of at least 4, and a duration under 3 months were present in ophthalmopathy patients. Any patient with an uncontrolled infection, another autoimmune disease, pregnancy or lactation was excluded. Diagnoses relied on clinical symptoms, serum thyroxine and TRAb, thyroid ultrasound and orbital computed tomography. Ficoll-Paque density gradient centrifugation was used to isolate PBMCs from approximately 11 ml of fresh peripheral blood. Total RNA was extracted with Trizol reagent, and quality was checked on an Agilent 2100 Bioanalyzer.

The clonotype was recovered from a middle-aged man with Graves' ophthalmopathy. The chain was built from TRBV5-1 and TRBJ1-5; there is no confident call for the D gene. The sample comprised blood. DNA sequence: TGCGCCAGCAGCTTGGATTCTCTTCAGCCCCAGCATTTT. Its protein reads: CASSLDSLQPQHF.